This T cell receptor (beta chain) was found in a study of cytomegalovirus exposure and HLA in healthy donors. From germline, CDR1 is SSHAT and CDR2 FNYEAQ (reference sequence). V was pared by 5 bases and J by 3 bases, with 26 bases between. This CDR3 contains 18 residues. Whole-study findings and limits: In the analysis, some V segments, TRBV6-2 and TRBV6-3 included, were excluded as indistinguishable. Later work associated 16,951 TCR beta sequences with HLA alleles at 0.05 false discovery rate.

Of note for this clone: Antigen: not known.

Primers included in the PCR were 60 Vbeta and 13 Jbeta primers. Methods used by the authors: The count from a later analysis was 79 million or so unique TCR beta chains, some 12 million of them shared. Using immunoSEQ multiplex PCR, the repertoire was profiled, and TCRdb retains in-frame clones only, with some absent. V and J calls and clone size are given by that table; D and trimming were obtained from the DNA. Of over 150,000 clones listed, less than 80% are singletons. This receptor was taken from a man aged 25-45 years in good health and CMV-seronegative. Source material: PBMCs. This chain uses TRBV7-7 with TRBJ2-7; D is unclear. The CDR3 nucleotides read TGTGCCAGCAGCCCCTTAGCCGTAAAGACGGCACGGCACTACGAGCAGTACTTC. Encoded protein: CASSPLAVKTARHYEQYF.